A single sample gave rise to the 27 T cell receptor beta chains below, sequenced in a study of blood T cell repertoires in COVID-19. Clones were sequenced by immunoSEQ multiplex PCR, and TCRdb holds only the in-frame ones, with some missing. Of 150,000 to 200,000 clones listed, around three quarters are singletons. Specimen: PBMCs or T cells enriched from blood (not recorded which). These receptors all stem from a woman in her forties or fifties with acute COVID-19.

CDR3: CARKELEDYEQYV. CDR3 bases: TGCGCCAGAAAGGAACTGGAGGACTACGAGCAGTACGTC. V gene TRBV23-1 combines with J gene TRBJ2-7; possible D gene TRBD2, 5 bases. TRBV23-1 is marked as an open reading frame, function uncertain. V shed 9 bases and J shed 3 bases, with 15 bases lying between them. There are 13 residues in the CDR3.

Written as DNA, the CDR3 is TGTGCCAGCAGACTACATGGGGGGGGCACTGAAGCTTTCTTT. This translates into CASRLHGGGTEAFF. The rearrangement links TRBV7-2 to TRBJ1-1; weak D call: TRBD1 (5 bases). The CDR3 is made up of 14 amino acids. The V gene lost 6 bases and the J gene lost 4 bases, with 15 bases spanning the gap. Germline-derived CDR1 and CDR2 are SGHTA and FQGNSA.

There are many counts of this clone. In DNA form, the CDR3 reads TGTGCCAGCAGCTTAGCCCGGGATGAGCAGTTCTTC. As protein: CASSLARDEQFF. V usage is TRBV11-2 and J usage is TRBJ2-1, with D hard to call. The CDR3 is made up of 12 amino acids. V lost 1 base, J lost 8 bases, and 6 bases lay in between. Germline V gene lookup returns CDR1 SGHAT and CDR2 FQNNGV.

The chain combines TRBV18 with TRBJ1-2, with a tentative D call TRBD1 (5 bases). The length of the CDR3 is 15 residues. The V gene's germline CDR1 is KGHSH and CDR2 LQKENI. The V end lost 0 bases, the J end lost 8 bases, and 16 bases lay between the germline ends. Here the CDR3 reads CASSPPSQVKGGYTF. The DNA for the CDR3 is TGTGCCAGCTCACCACCGAGCCAGGTCAAGGGGGGCTACACCTTC.

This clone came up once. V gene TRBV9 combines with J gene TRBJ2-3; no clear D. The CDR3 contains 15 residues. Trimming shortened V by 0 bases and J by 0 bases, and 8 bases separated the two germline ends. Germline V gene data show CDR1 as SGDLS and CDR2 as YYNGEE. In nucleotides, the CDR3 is TGTGCCAGCAGCGTAGCATCCCATAGCACAGATACGCAGTATTTT. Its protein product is CASSVASHSTDTQYF. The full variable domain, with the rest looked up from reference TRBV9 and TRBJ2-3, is DSGVTQTPKHLITATGQRVTLRCSPRSGDLSVYWYQQSLDQGLQFLIQYYNGEERAKGNILERFSAQQFPDLHSELNLSSLELGDSALYFCASSVASHSTDTQYFGPGTRLTVL.

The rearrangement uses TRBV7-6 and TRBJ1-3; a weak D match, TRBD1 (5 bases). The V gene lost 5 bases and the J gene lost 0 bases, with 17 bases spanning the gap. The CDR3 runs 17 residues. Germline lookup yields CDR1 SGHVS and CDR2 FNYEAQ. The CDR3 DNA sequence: TGTGCCAGCAGCCCGCGACAGCTGCATTACTCTGGAAACACCATATATTTT. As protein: CASSPRQLHYSGNTIYF.

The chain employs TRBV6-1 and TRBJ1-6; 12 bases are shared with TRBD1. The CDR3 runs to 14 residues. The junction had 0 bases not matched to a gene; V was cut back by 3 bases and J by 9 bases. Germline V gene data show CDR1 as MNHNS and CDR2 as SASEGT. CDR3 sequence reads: CASSEGQGASPLHF. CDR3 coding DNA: TGTGCCAGCAGTGAGGGACAGGGGGCTTCACCCCTCCACTTT.

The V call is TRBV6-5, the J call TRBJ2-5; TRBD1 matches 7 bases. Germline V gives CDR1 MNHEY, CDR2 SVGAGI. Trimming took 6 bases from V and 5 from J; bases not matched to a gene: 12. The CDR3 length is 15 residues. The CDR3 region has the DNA TGTGCCAGCAGCGACGAACAGGGGTCTTGGGAGACCCAGTACTTC. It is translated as CASSDEQGSWETQYF.

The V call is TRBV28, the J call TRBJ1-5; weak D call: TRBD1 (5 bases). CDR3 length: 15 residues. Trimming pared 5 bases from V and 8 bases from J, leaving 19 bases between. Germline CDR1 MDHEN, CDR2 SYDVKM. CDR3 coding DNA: TGTGCCAGCAGTCCCCCGTGGGGCAACCTCGAGCCCCAGCATTTT. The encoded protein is CASSPPWGNLEPQHF.

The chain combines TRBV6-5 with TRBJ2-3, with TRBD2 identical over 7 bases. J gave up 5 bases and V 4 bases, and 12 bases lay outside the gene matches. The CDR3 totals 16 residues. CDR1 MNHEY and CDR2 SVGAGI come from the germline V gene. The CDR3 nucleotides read TGTGCCAGCAGTTCCGTCGGGCGGGGGAGGAGAGATACGCAGTATTTT. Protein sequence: CASSSVGRGRRDTQYF.

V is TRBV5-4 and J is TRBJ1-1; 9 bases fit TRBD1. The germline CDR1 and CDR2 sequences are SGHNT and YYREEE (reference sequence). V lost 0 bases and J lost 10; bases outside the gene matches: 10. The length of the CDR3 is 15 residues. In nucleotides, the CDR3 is TGTGCCAGCAGCTTGGGGCGCCAACAGGGGGCAGGAGCTTTCTTT. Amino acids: CASSLGRQQGAGAFF.

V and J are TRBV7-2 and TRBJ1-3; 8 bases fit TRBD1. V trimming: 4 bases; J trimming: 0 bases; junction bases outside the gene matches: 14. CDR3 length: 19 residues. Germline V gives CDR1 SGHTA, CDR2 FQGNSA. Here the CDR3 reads CASSSTGTGLFNSGNTIYF. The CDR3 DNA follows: TGTGCCAGCAGCTCCACCGGGACAGGCCTCTTCAACTCTGGAAACACCATATATTTT.

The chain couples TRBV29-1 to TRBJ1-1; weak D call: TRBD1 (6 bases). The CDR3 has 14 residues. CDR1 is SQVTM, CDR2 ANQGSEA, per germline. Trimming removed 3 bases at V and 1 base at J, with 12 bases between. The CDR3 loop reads CSVERQDGNTEAFF. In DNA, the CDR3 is TGCAGCGTTGAGAGACAGGACGGGAACACTGAAGCTTTCTTT.

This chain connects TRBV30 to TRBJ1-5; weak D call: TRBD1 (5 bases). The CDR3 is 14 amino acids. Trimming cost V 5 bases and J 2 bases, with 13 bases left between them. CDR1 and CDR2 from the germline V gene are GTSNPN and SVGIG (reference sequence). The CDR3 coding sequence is TGTGCCTGGGGGTTCACAGGCCGCAATCAGCCCCAGCATTTT. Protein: CAWGFTGRNQPQHF.

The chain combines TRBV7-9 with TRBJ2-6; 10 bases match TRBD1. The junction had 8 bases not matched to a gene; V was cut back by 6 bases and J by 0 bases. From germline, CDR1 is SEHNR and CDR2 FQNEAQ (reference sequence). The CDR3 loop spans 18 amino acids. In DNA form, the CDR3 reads TGTGCCAGCAGAACCGGGACAGGGGCCCTCTCTGGGGCCAACGTCCTGACTTTC. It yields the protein CASRTGTGALSGANVLTF.

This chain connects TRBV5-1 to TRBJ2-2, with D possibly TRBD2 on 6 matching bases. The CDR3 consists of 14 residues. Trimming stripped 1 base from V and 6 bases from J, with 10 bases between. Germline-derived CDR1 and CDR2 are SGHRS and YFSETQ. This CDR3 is CASSLLLAAGELFF. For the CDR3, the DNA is TGCGCCAGCAGCTTGTTGTTAGCGGCCGGGGAGCTGTTTTTT.

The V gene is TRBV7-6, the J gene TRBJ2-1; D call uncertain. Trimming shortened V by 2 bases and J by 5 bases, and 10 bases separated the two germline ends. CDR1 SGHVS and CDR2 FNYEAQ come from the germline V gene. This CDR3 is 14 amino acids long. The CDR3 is CASSLRQLDNEQFF. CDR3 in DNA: TGTGCCAGCAGCTTAAGGCAGCTAGACAATGAGCAGTTCTTC.

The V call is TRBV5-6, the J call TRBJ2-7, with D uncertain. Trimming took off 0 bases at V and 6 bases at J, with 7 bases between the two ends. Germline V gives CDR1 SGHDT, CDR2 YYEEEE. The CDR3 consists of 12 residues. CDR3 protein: CASSLGSREQYV. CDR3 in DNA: TGTGCCAGCAGCTTGGGTTCGCGCGAGCAGTACGTC.

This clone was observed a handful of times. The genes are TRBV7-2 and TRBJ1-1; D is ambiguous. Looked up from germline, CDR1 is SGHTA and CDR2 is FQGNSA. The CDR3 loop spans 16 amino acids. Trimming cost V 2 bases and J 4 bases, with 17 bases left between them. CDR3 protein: CASSLWAGKEGTEAFF. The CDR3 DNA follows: TGTGCCAGCAGCTTATGGGCGGGGAAAGAAGGCACTGAAGCTTTCTTT.

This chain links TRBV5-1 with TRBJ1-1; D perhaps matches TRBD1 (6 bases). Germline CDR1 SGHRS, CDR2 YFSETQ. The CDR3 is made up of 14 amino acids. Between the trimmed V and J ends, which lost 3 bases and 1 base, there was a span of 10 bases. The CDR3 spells CASSSGGGNTEAFF. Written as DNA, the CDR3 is TGCGCCAGCAGCTCGGGGGGCGGGAACACTGAAGCTTTCTTT.

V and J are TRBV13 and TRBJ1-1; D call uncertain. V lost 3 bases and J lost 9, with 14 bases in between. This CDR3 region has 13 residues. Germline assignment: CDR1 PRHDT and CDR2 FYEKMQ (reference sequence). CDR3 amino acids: CASSFRRGVKAFF. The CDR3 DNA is TGTGCCAGCAGCTTCCGACGGGGTGTGAAAGCTTTCTTT.

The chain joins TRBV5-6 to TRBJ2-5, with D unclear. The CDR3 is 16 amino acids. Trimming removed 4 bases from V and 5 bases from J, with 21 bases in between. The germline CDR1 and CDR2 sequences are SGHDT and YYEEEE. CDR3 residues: CASSPAPRSVAETQYF. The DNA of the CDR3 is TGTGCCAGCAGCCCCGCACCGAGGTCCGTGGCCGAGACCCAGTACTTC.

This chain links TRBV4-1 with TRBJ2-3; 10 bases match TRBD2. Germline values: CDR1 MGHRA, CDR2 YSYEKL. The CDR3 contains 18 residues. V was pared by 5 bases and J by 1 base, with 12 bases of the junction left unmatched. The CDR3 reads CASSTRSRLAGGTDTQYF. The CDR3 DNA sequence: TGCGCCAGCAGCACCCGAAGCCGGCTAGCGGGGGGCACAGATACGCAGTATTTT.

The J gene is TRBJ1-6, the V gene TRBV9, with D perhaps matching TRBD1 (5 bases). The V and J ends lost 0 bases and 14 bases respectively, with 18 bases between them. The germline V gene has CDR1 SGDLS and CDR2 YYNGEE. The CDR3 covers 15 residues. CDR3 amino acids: CASSVGKEQWGALHF. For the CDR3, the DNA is TGTGCCAGCAGCGTAGGAAAAGAGCAGTGGGGGGCCCTCCACTTT. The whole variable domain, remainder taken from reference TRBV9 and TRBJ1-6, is DSGVTQTPKHLITATGQRVTLRCSPRSGDLSVYWYQQSLDQGLQFLIQYYNGEERAKGNILERFSAQQFPDLHSELNLSSLELGDSALYFCASSVGKEQWGALHFGNGTRLTVT.

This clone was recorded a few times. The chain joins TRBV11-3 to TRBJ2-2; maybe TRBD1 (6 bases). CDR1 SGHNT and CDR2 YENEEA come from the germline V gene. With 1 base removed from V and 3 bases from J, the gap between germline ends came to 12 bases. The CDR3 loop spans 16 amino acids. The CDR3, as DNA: TGTGCCAGCAGCTTAGGGGAGACAGGCTACACCGGGGAGCTGTTTTTT. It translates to CASSLGETGYTGELFF.

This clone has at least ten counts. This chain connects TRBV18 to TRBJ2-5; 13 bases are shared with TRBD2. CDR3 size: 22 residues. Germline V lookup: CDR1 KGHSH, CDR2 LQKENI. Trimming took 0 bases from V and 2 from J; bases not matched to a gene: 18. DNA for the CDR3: TGTGCCAGCTCACCACCGATCGAAGGGCAGACCCGACTAGCGGGGGGTCAAGAGACCCAGTACTTC. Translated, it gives CASSPPIEGQTRLAGGQETQYF.

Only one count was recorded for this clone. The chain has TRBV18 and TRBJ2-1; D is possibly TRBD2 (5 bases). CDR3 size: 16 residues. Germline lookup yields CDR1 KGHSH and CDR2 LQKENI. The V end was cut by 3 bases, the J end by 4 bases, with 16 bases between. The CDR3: CASSPPWGVDYNEQFF. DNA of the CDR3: TGTGCCAGCTCACCCCCGTGGGGAGTAGATTACAATGAGCAGTTCTTC.